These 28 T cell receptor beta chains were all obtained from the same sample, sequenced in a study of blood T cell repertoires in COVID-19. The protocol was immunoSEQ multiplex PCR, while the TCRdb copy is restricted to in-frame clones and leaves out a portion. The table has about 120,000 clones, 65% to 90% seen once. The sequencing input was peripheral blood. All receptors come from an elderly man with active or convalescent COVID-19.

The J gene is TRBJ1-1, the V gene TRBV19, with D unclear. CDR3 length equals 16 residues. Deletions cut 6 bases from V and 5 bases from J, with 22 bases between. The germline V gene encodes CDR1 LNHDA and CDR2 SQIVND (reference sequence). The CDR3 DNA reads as TGTGCCAGTAGCCCCCTTCCCGAACCCTCGGGGACTGAAGCTTTCTTT. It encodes CASSPLPEPSGTEAFF.

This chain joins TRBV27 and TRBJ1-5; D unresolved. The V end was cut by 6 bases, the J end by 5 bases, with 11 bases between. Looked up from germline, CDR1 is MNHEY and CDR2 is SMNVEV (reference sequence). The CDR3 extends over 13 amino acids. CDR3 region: CASSLSPYQPQHF. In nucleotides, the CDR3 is TGTGCCAGCAGCCTATCCCCCTATCAGCCCCAGCATTTT.

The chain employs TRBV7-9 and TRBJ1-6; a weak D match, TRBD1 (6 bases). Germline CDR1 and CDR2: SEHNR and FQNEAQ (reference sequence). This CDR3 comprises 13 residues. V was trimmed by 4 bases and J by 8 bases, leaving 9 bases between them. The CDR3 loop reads CASSSGQHSPLHF. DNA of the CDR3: TGTGCCAGCAGCTCTGGACAGCATTCACCCCTCCACTTT. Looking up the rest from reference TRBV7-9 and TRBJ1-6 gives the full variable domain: DTGVSQNPRHKITKRGQNVTFRCDPISEHNRLYWYRQTLGQGPEFLTYFQNEAQLEKSRLLSDRFSAERPKGSFSTLEIQRTEQGDSAMYLCASSSGQHSPLHFGNGTRLTVT.

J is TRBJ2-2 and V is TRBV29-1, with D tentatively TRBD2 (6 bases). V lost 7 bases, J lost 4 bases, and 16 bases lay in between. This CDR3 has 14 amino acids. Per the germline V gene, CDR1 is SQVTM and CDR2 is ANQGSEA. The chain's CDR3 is CSATGEGGTGELFF. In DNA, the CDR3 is TGCAGCGCAACGGGAGAGGGTGGCACCGGGGAGCTGTTTTTT.

The DNA for the CDR3 is TGTGCCAGCAGCAGTAAAGTGACAGGTATTCAGCCCCAGCATTTT. It translates to CASSSKVTGIQPQHF. V and J are TRBV5-5 and TRBJ1-5, with D perhaps matching TRBD1 (6 bases). Germline-derived CDR1 and CDR2 are SGHKS and YYEKEE (reference sequence). This CDR3 region has 15 residues. Trimming took off 4 bases at V and 6 bases at J, with 17 bases between the two ends.

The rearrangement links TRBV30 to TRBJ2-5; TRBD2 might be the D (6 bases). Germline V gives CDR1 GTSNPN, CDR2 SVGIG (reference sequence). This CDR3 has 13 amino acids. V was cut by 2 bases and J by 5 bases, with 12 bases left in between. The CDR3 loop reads CAWSKDRGETQYF. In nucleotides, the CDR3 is TGTGCCTGGAGTAAGGACCGGGGGGAGACCCAGTACTTC.

The CDR3: CASSLRTGVQETQYF. For the CDR3, the DNA is TGTGCCAGCAGCTTAAGAACAGGGGTACAAGAGACCCAGTACTTC. This rearrangement joins TRBV7-8 to TRBJ2-5; 7 nucleotides align to TRBD1. Germline loops: CDR1 SGHVS, CDR2 FQNEAQ. Trimming cost V 2 bases and J 2 bases; bases outside gene matches: 5. This CDR3 spans 15 amino acids.

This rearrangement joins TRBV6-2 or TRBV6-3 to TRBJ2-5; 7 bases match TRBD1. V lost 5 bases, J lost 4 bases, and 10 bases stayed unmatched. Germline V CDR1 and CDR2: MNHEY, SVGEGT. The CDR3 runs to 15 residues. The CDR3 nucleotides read TGTGCCAGCAGTCGTTCGACAGGGATGAGAGAGACCCAGTACTTC. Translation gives CASSRSTGMRETQYF.

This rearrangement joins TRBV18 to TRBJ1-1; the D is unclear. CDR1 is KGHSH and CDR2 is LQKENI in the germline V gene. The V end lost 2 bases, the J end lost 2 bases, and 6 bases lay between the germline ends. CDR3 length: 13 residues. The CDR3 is CASSPNFNTEAFF. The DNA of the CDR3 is TGTGCCAGCTCACCAAACTTTAACACTGAAGCTTTCTTT.

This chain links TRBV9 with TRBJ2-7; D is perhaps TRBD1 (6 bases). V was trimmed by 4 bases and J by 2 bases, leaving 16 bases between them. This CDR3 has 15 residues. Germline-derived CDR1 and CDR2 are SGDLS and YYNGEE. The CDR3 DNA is TGTGCCAGCAGCCCCCACAGACAGGCGCCCTACGAGCAGTACTTC. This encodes CASSPHRQAPYEQYF.

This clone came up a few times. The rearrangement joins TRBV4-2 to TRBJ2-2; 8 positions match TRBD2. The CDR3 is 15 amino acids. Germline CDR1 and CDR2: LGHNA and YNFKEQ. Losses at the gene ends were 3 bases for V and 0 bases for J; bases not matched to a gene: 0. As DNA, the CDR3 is TGTGCCAGCAGCCAGACTAGCGCGAACACCGGGGAGCTGTTTTTT. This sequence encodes CASSQTSANTGELFF.

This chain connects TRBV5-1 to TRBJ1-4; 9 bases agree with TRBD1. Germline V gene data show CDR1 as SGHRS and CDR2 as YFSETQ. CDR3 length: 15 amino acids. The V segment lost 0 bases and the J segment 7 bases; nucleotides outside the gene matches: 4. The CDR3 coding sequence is TGCGCCAGCAGCTTGGTGGGACAGGGTGGTGAAAAACTGTTTTTT. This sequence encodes CASSLVGQGGEKLFF.

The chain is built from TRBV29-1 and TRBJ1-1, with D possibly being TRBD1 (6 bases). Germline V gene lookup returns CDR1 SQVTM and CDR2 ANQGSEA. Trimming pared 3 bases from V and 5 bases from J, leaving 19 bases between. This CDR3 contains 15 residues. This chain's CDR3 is CSVEVVGQPGTEAFF. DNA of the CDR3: TGCAGCGTTGAGGTGGTTGGACAGCCGGGGACTGAAGCTTTCTTT. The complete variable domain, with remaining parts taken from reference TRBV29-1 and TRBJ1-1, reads SAVISQKPSRDICQRGTSLTIQCQVDSQVTMMFWYRQQPGQSLTLIATANQGSEATYESGFVIDKFPISRPNLTFSTLTVSNMSPEDSSIYLCSVEVVGQPGTEAFFGQGTRLTVV.

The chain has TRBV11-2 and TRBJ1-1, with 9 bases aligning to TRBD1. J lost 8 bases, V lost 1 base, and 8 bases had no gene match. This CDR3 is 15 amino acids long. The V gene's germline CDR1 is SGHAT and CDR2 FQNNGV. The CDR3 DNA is TGTGCCAGCAGCTTAGGGGGACAGGGAGGACACGAAGCTTTCTTT. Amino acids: CASSLGGQGGHEAFF. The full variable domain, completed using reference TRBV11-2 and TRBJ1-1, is EAGVAQSPRYKIIEKRQSVAFWCNPISGHATLYWYQQILGQGPKLLIQFQNNGVVDDSQLPKDRFSAERLKGVDSTLKIQPAKLEDSAVYLCASSLGGQGGHEAFFGQGTRLTVV.

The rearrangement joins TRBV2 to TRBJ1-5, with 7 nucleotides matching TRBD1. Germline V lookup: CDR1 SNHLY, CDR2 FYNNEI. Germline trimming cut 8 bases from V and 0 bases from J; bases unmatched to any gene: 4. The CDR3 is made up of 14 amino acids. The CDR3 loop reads CASQGEYSNQPQHF. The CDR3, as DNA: TGTGCCAGCCAGGGGGAGTATAGCAATCAGCCCCAGCATTTT. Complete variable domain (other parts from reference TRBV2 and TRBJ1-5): EPEVTQTPSHQVTQMGQEVILRCVPISNHLYFYWYRQILGQKVEFLVSFYNNEISEKSEIFDDQFSVERPDGSNFTLKIRSTKLEDSAMYFCASQGEYSNQPQHFGDGTRLSIL.

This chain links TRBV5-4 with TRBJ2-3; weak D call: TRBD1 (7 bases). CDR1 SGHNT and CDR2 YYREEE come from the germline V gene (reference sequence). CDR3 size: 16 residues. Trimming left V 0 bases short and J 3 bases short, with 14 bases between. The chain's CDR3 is CASSLARQGGTDTQYF. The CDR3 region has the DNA TGTGCCAGCAGCTTGGCCCGGCAGGGGGGAACAGATACGCAGTATTTT.

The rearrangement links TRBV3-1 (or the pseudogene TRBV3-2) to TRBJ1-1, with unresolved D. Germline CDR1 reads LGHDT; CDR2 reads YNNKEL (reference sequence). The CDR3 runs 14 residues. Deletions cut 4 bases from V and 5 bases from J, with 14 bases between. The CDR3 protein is CASSPQVMATEAFF. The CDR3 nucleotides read TGTGCCAGCAGCCCCCAGGTGATGGCGACTGAAGCTTTCTTT.

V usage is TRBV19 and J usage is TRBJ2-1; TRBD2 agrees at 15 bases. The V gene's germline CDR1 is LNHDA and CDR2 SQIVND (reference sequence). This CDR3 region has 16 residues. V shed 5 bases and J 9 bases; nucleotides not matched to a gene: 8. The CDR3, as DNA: TGTGCCAGTAGTCCTAGGACTAGCGGGAGGGCCATTGAGCAGTTCTTC. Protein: CASSPRTSGRAIEQFF.

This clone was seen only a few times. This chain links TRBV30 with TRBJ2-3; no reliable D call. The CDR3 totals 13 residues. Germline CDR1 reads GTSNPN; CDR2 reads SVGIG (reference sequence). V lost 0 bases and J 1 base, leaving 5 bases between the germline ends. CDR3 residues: CAWSVLGTDTQYF. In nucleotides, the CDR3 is TGTGCCTGGAGTGTACTCGGCACAGATACGCAGTATTTT.

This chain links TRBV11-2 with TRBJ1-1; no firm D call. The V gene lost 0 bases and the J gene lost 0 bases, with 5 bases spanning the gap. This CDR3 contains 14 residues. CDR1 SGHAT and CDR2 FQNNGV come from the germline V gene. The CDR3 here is CASSLETLNTEAFF. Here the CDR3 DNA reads TGTGCCAGCAGCTTAGAGACTCTGAACACTGAAGCTTTCTTT. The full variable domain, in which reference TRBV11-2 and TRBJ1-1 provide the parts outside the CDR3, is EAGVAQSPRYKIIEKRQSVAFWCNPISGHATLYWYQQILGQGPKLLIQFQNNGVVDDSQLPKDRFSAERLKGVDSTLKIQPAKLEDSAVYLCASSLETLNTEAFFGQGTRLTVV.

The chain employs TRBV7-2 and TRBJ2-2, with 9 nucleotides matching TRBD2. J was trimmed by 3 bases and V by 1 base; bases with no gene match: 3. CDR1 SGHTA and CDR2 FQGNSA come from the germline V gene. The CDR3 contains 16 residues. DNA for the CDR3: TGTGCCAGCAGCTTAGTAGGCGGGAGGGACACCGGGGAGCTGTTTTTT. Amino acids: CASSLVGGRDTGELFF.

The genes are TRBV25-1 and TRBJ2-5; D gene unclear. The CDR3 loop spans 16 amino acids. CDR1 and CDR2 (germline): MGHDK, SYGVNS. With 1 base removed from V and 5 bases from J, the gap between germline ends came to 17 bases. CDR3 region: CASSESLSEARETQYF. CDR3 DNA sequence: TGTGCCAGCAGTGAATCTTTGTCCGAAGCACGGGAGACCCAGTACTTC.

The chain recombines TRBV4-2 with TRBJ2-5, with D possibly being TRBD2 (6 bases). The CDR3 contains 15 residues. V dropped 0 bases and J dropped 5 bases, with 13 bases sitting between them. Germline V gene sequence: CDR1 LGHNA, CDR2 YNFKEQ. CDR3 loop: CASSQDGQSGETQYF. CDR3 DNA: TGTGCCAGCAGCCAAGACGGCCAAAGCGGGGAGACCCAGTACTTC.

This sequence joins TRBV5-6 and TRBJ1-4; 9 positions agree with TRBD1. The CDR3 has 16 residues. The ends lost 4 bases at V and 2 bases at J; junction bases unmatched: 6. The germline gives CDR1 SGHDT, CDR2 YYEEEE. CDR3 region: CASSPGQGYTNEKLFF. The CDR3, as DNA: TGTGCCAGCAGCCCGGGACAGGGTTACACTAATGAAAAACTGTTTTTT.

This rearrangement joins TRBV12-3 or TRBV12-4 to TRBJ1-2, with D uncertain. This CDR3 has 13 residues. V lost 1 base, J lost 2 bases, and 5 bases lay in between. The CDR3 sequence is CASSLDSNYGYTF. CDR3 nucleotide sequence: TGTGCCAGCAGTTTAGACAGCAACTATGGCTACACCTTC.

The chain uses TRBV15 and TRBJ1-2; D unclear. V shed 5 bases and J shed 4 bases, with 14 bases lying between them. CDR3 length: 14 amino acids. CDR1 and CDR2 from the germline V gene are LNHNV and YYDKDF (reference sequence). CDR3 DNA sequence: TGTGCCACCAGCTTCGAGGGTGGGAGCTATGGCTACACCTTC. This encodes CATSFEGGSYGYTF.

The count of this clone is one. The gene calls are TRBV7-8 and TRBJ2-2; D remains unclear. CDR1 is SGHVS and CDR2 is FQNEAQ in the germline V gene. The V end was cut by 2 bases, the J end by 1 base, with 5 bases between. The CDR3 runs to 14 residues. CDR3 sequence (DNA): TGTGCCAGCAGCTTACGACAGAACACCGGGGAGCTGTTTTTT. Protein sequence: CASSLRQNTGELFF.

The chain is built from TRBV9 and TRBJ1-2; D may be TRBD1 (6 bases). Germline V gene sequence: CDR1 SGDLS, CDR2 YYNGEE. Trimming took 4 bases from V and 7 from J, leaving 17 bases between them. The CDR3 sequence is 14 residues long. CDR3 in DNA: TGTGCCAGCAGCTCGTCAGGGGACCAGGGTGGCTACACCTTC. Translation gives CASSSSGDQGGYTF.